The 28 T cell receptor beta chains in this list originate from one sample, sequenced in a study of T cells in Graves' hyperthyroidism and ophthalmopathy. TCR beta CDR3 regions were amplified from RNA. RT-PCR in the first round (using the HTBI primer set) targeted the TCR CDR3. MiXCR was run by TCRdb on the multiplex PCR reads, yielding one entry per CDR3 protein. Of about 690,000 distinct CDR3 sequences listed, approximately 15% are singletons. What was sequenced was blood. The origin of the receptors is a man over 45 with Graves' hyperthyroidism.

A remark on this clonotype: Being one base from a much bigger clone, this may be a read error. The chain has TRBV10-3 and TRBJ1-1, with a weak D call TRBD1 (5 bases). Germline loops: CDR1 ENHRY, CDR2 SYGVKD. The CDR3 extends over 16 amino acids. CDR3 DNA: TGTGCCAGCAGTGGACTTGATAAGGGGAAGAACACTGAAGCTTTCTTT. Its translation is CASSGLDKGKNTEAFF.

V is TRBV3-1 and J is TRBJ2-7; D remains unclear. Per the germline V gene, CDR1 is LGHDT and CDR2 is YNNKEL (reference sequence). V was shortened by 0 bases and J by 4 bases, with 13 bases between the two germline ends. CDR3 length: 15 residues. DNA of the CDR3: TGTGCCAGCAGCCAAGAAAGTCTCATACCTTACGAGCAGTACTTC. It codes for CASSQESLIPYEQYF.

This clonotype was recorded a few times. The chain joins TRBV11-2 to TRBJ2-3, with D perhaps matching TRBD1 or TRBD2 (5 bases each). CDR1 is SGHAT, CDR2 FQNNGV, per germline. V was cut by 2 bases and J by 8 bases, with 17 bases left in between. CDR3 length: 15 amino acids. The CDR3 loop is CASSLIWGLEVTQYF. The CDR3 coding sequence is TGTGCCAGCAGCTTAATTTGGGGGTTGGAGGTTACGCAGTATTTT.

The rearrangement uses TRBV9 and TRBJ1-4, with 7 bases lining up with TRBD1. Trimming took 4 bases from V and 7 from J; bases not matched to a gene: 10. The CDR3 is made up of 15 amino acids. Looked up from germline, CDR1 is SGDLS and CDR2 is YYNGEE. This CDR3 reads CASSPGQVVGEKLFF. DNA of the CDR3: TGTGCCAGCAGCCCCGGACAGGTCGTGGGTGAAAAACTGTTTTTT.

Written as DNA, the CDR3 is TGTGCCAGTACCACAGGAGGGCGGGGGAACACTGAAGCTTTCTTT. This gives the protein CASTTGGRGNTEAFF. V usage is TRBV19 and J usage is TRBJ1-1; D possibly corresponds to TRBD1 (5 bases). CDR1 LNHDA and CDR2 SQIVND come from the germline V gene (reference sequence). V was cut by 7 bases and J by 1 base, with 16 bases left in between. The CDR3 spans 15 residues. Together with reference TRBV19 and TRBJ1-1, the CDR3 gives the full variable domain: DGGITQSPKYLFRKEGQNVTLSCEQNLNHDAMYWYRQDPGQGLRLIYYSQIVNDFQKGDIAEGYSVSREKKESFPLTVTSAQKNPTAFYLCASTTGGRGNTEAFFGQGTRLTVV.

Regarding this clonotype: A much larger clone lies one base from this, so it may be a read error. The chain combines TRBV27 with TRBJ1-2, with D maybe TRBD1 (6 bases). From germline, CDR1 is MNHEY and CDR2 SMNVEV (reference sequence). The CDR3 contains 16 residues. CDR3 bases: TGTGCCAGCAGTTTACTGGGGGCGGCCCTTAACCATGGCTACACCTTC. Encoded protein: CASSLLGAALNHGYTF.

The sample holds many counts of this clonotype. The chain employs TRBV11-2 and TRBJ2-1; no reliable D call. CDR1 is SGHAT, CDR2 FQNNGV, per germline. CDR3 length: 16 amino acids. Trimming took 1 base from V and 5 from J, leaving 15 bases between them. CDR3 in amino acids: CASSLVWADGDNEQFF. CDR3 nucleotide sequence: TGTGCCAGCAGCTTAGTTTGGGCAGATGGGGACAATGAGCAGTTCTTC.

Many counts were recorded for this clonotype. The V and J genes are TRBV12-3 or TRBV12-4 and TRBJ1-1; D unresolved. V was pared by 6 bases and J by 3 bases, with 11 bases between. The CDR3 totals 13 residues. CDR3 coding DNA: TGTGCCAGCAGAGCTGCAGGAGACACTGAAGCTTTCTTT. It translates to CASRAAGDTEAFF.

As regards this clonotype: Relative to the germline gene, one junction end is altered; a read error may explain this. The CDR3 DNA is TGCGGTGCTAGTCACAGGCCTAACTATGGCTACACCTTC. Protein product: CGASHRPNYGYTF. The chain couples TRBV20-1 to TRBJ1-2; D is perhaps TRBD1 (5 bases). CDR1 and CDR2 (germline): DFQATT, SNEGSKA (reference sequence). The CDR3 consists of 13 residues.

This clonotype has ten or more counts. This chain joins TRBV2 and TRBJ2-1, with D perhaps given as TRBD1 or TRBD2 (5 bases each). CDR1 and CDR2 from the germline V gene are SNHLY and FYNNEI. V was pared by 6 bases and J by 5 bases, with 17 bases between. This CDR3 is 15 amino acids long. The CDR3 protein is CASRYGTNGDNEQFF. The DNA of the CDR3 is TGTGCCAGCAGATATGGGACCAATGGGGACAATGAGCAGTTCTTC.

The CDR3 region is CASSLRGGEVEQFF. The CDR3, as DNA: TGTGCCAGCAGTCTTCGGGGAGGAGAGGTTGAGCAGTTCTTC. The rearrangement links TRBV6-1 to TRBJ2-1; D might be TRBD2 (6 bases). CDR3 length: 14 amino acids. Germline lookup yields CDR1 MNHNS and CDR2 SASEGT. V was cut by 5 bases and J by 9 bases, with 17 bases left in between.

This clonotype has only a few counts. The J gene is TRBJ2-1, the V gene TRBV20-1, with 8 positions matching TRBD2. Germline CDR1 and CDR2: DFQATT and SNEGSKA (reference sequence). V trimming: 3 bases; J trimming: 6 bases; junction bases outside the gene matches: 7. The CDR3 length is 14 residues. CDR3 sequence (DNA): TGCAGTGCTAGCGGGACTAGAATCCGCAATGAGCAGTTCTTC. It specifies CSASGTRIRNEQFF.

The table lists this clonotype with many counts. The chain has TRBV28 and TRBJ1-1; D is perhaps TRBD1 (6 bases). The CDR3 spans 16 residues. CDR1 is MDHEN, CDR2 SYDVKM, per germline. V shed 2 bases and J shed 0 bases, with 13 bases lying between them. This CDR3 is CASSLVGADVNTEAFF. CDR3 nucleotides: TGTGCCAGCAGTTTAGTGGGGGCGGACGTGAACACTGAAGCTTTCTTT.

Concerning this clonotype: Because the CDR3's place on the DNA is in doubt, the DNA is left out and the CDR3 is given as listed by TCRdb. The CDR3 reads CASTNQTSMYLCASTQYGHYEQYF. The rearrangement links TRBV2 to TRBJ2-7; no DNA check was done on the table's D call, TRBD1. Germline V gene sequence: CDR1 SNHLY, CDR2 FYNNEI. The CDR3 length equals 24 residues, ends included.

Ten or more counts support this clonotype. The chain employs TRBV27 and TRBJ1-5, with D unresolved. V was clipped by 4 bases and J by 2 bases, with 12 bases between them. CDR1 is MNHEY and CDR2 is SMNVEV in the germline V gene (reference sequence). There are 15 residues in the CDR3. CDR3 sequence (DNA): TGTGCCAGCAGTTCCCTAGGATGGGGCAATCAGCCCCAGCATTTT. Translation gives CASSSLGWGNQPQHF.

Concerning this clonotype itself: One junction end disagrees with the germline gene, perhaps due to a read error. The rearrangement links TRBV18 to TRBJ2-1; no clear D. The germline V gene encodes CDR1 KGHSH and CDR2 LQKENI. This CDR3 has 14 residues. Here the CDR3 DNA reads TGTGCCGGCTCACCAGCTAGCTCCTACAATGAGCAGTTCTTC. Amino acids: CAGSPASSYNEQFF.

This clonotype came up many times. The V call is TRBV7-9, the J call TRBJ2-7; 9 bases line up with TRBD2. After removal of 0 bases from V and 4 bases from J, the junction contained 4 bases not matched to a gene. The CDR3 is made up of 15 amino acids. Germline V gene data show CDR1 as SEHNR and CDR2 as FQNEAQ (reference sequence). As DNA, the CDR3 is TGTGCCAGCAGCTTAGCCGCTAGCGGGAATTACGAGCAGTACTTC. It codes for CASSLAASGNYEQYF.

This clonotype has a count of ten or more. The chain recombines TRBV11-2 with TRBJ2-1; 13 bases are shared with TRBD2. Germline lookup yields CDR1 SGHAT and CDR2 FQNNGV. V lost 3 bases, J lost 8 bases, and 7 bases stayed unmatched. The CDR3 spans 16 residues. CDR3 sequence (DNA): TGTGCCAGCAGCTTCGGACTAGCGGGAGTGGTGCATGAGCAGTTCTTC. This gives the protein CASSFGLAGVVHEQFF.

This clonotype has only a few counts. The gene calls are TRBV6-1 and TRBJ1-2; 7 nucleotides line up with TRBD1. The germline V gene has CDR1 MNHNS and CDR2 SASEGT. The length of the CDR3 is 13 residues. V lost 8 bases and J lost 8; bases outside the gene matches: 11. CDR3 sequence reads: CASRPTGERGYTF. The CDR3 region has the DNA TGTGCCAGCCGGCCCACAGGGGAACGGGGCTACACCTTC.

This clonotype was picked up a small number of times. The chain uses TRBV19 and TRBJ1-5; TRBD1 matches 7 bases. V gave up 5 bases and J gave up 2 bases; unmatched junction bases: 18. The germline V gene encodes CDR1 LNHDA and CDR2 SQIVND (reference sequence). This CDR3 comprises 19 residues. CDR3 protein: CASSSIGGASAVGNQPQHF. CDR3 in DNA: TGTGCCAGTAGTTCAATAGGGGGCGCCTCCGCGGTGGGCAATCAGCCCCAGCATTTT. Combining the CDR3 with reference TRBV19 and TRBJ1-5 gives the whole variable domain DGGITQSPKYLFRKEGQNVTLSCEQNLNHDAMYWYRQDPGQGLRLIYYSQIVNDFQKGDIAEGYSVSREKKESFPLTVTSAQKNPTAFYLCASSSIGGASAVGNQPQHFGDGTRLSIL.

The genes are TRBV19 and TRBJ1-2; no reliable D call. V lost 6 bases and J lost 3, with 11 bases in between. The CDR3 is made up of 13 amino acids. From germline, CDR1 is LNHDA and CDR2 SQIVND (reference sequence). The CDR3 here is CASSRRTDYGYTF. The CDR3 nucleotides read TGTGCCAGTAGCCGCCGGACTGACTATGGCTACACCTTC.

This clonotype was seen many times. This chain joins TRBV24-1 and TRBJ2-5; weak D call: TRBD2 (6 bases). V lost 7 bases and J lost 5, with 25 bases in between. CDR1 is KGHDR, CDR2 SFDVKD, per germline. The CDR3 is made up of 17 amino acids. Written as DNA, the CDR3 is TGTGCCACCAGCAGTGGATCTGAAGGCCAAAGCGGGGAGACCCAGTACTTC. This translates into CATSSGSEGQSGETQYF.

In its sample, this clonotype was seen many times. This sequence joins TRBV12-3 or TRBV12-4 and TRBJ1-5; D remains unclear. CDR3 length: 13 amino acids. V was shortened by 3 bases and J by 6 bases, with 9 bases between the two germline ends. The CDR3 coding sequence is TGTGCCAGCAGTTTCGTCTTGAGTCAGCCCCAGCATTTT. Protein product: CASSFVLSQPQHF.

This clonotype appeared a few times. The chain recombines TRBV11-2 with TRBJ2-7; possibly TRBD2 for D (5 bases). V gave up 6 bases and J gave up 2 bases, with 23 bases separating them. The CDR3 sequence is 17 residues long. Germline V CDR1 and CDR2: SGHAT, FQNNGV. The CDR3 DNA reads as TGTGCCAGCAGATCTGGCGGCTGGGCAGGACTTGCCTACGAGCAGTACTTC. Residues: CASRSGGWAGLAYEQYF.

This clonotype was recorded many times. The chain recombines TRBV28 with TRBJ1-1; 8 nucleotides agree with TRBD1. This CDR3 spans 14 amino acids. Germline CDR1 is MDHEN and CDR2 is SYDVKM. The ends lost 7 bases at V and 1 base at J; junction bases unmatched: 5. The CDR3 loop reads CASIQTGENTEAFF. CDR3 nucleotide sequence: TGTGCCAGCATACAGACAGGGGAGAACACTGAAGCTTTCTTT.

Concerning this clonotype: At one boundary the junction diverges from the germline segment, which might be a read error. The CDR3, as DNA: TGTGCCAGCAGCCAAATCCGGGAGGGCCAAGATACGCAGGATTTT. Amino acid sequence: CASSQIREGQDTQDF. The chain has TRBV3-1 and TRBJ2-3, with TRBD2 identical over 8 bases. The germline CDR1 and CDR2 sequences are LGHDT and YNNKEL (reference sequence). There are 15 residues in the CDR3.

This clonotype was detected many times. J is TRBJ2-5 and V is TRBV6-5, with 8 bases aligning to TRBD2. Germline V gene data show CDR1 as MNHEY and CDR2 as SVGAGI. Trimming took 4 bases from V and 1 from J; bases not matched to a gene: 8. The CDR3 has 16 amino acids. CDR3 amino acids: CASSSISAGVQETQYF. CDR3 sequence (DNA): TGTGCCAGCAGTTCTATCTCAGCGGGAGTCCAAGAGACCCAGTACTTC.

This clonotype was seen ten or more times. The J gene is TRBJ2-1, the V gene TRBV11-1; 14 nucleotides match TRBD2. The CDR3 totals 16 residues. The germline V gene has CDR1 SGHAT and CDR2 FQDESV (reference sequence). Trimming removed 0 bases from V and 13 bases from J; junction bases left unmatched: 8. The CDR3 region has the DNA TGTGCCAGCAGCTTAGCCCTGGGACTAGCGGGAGAAAGCCAGTTCTTC. It encodes CASSLALGLAGESQFF.